Reported below is one T cell receptor beta chain. No antigen is known for it. This sample was included in a study of OX40 agonist ivuxolimab in advanced cancers. Whole-study context: A diagnosis of hepatocellular carcinoma, melanoma, renal cell or head and neck cancer was present in dose-escalation patients. Three patients showed partial responses: one hepatocellular carcinoma and two cutaneous melanoma cases. Findings and limits, study-wide: There were also nonresponders showing low normalized T-cell clonal expansion. CD4+ and CD8+ blood T cells expanded clonally by week 6 at 0.1 to 3.0 mg/kg.

This CDR3 has 16 amino acids. Trimming took 2 bases from V and 1 from J, leaving 14 bases between them. The V gene's germline CDR1 is SQVTM and CDR2 ANQGSEA. Method: immunoSEQ multiplex PCR; TCRdb's copy keeps in-frame clones and lacks some. The table lists roughly 48,000 clones, 75% to 80% of them singletons. This TCR came from an adult with an advanced solid tumor such as melanoma, head and neck, liver or kidney cancer. Source: CD4+ or CD8+ T cells sorted from blood, taken in a trial of the OX40 agonist ivuxolimab. This chain links TRBV29-1 with TRBJ2-2; TRBD1 is a possible D gene (6 bases). For the CDR3, the DNA is TGCAGCGTTGAACCCTCGACGACAGGGAACACCGGGGAGCTGTTTTTT. Its protein is CSVEPSTTGNTGELFF.